The 5 T cell receptor gamma chains presented below share a single source sample, sequenced in a study of intestinal T cells in coeliac disease (dated by TCRdb to 2018 to 2020). Genomic DNA was extracted with the QIAamp DNA FFPE tissue kit from ten 5-um FFPE scrolls per case. Libraries were constructed by multiplex PCR. Data came from an Ion Torrent PGM. TRG repertoires were amplified from approximately 200 ng of biopsy DNA using the LymphoTrack kit, whose primers carry Illumina adapters. TCRdb called clones afresh from the public reads with CATT; identical DNA rows were later merged. In all, the sample holds approximately 860 gamma-chain clones, and less than 60% of those were seen once. The ten largest clonotypes hold about 26% of the sample. Sequenced: a duodenal biopsy. All receptors come from a human donor with celiac disease.

A note on this clone: The junction does not match germline at one end; this may be a read error. This chain uses TRGV5 with TRGJ1 or TRGJ2. Germline assignment: CDR1 VINAFY and CDR2 YDVSNSKD. The CDR3 sequence is 13 residues long. CDR3: CATWNRRSYKKLF. CDR3 nucleotide sequence: TGTGCCACCTGGAACAGGCGGAGTTATAAGAAACTCTTT.

This clone has more than one count but fewer than ten. A read error likely explains why the TCRdb protein, taken from a much larger clone, differs from this DNA's translation at residue 5; the protein shown is translated from the DNA. The V call is TRGV4, the J call TRGJ1 or TRGJ2. CDR1 is EGSTGY and CDR2 is YDSYTSSV in the germline V gene. The CDR3 has 13 residues. In DNA, the CDR3 is TGTGCCACCTGGGGTGGGCCTTATTATAAGAAACTCTTT. It translates to CATWGGPYYKKLF.

As regards this clone: A far bigger clonotype differs at one base, so this is likely a read error. Other DNA sequences in this specimen translate into the identical CDR3. The chain carries TRGV10 and TRGJ1 or TRGJ2. TRGV10 belongs to the ORF category, with a function that is uncertain. The CDR3 covers 13 residues. CDR3 loop: CAAWSPNYYKKLF. The CDR3 region has the DNA TGTGCTGCGTGGTCCCCGAATTACTATAAGAAACTCTTT.

With respect to this clone: TCRdb records a much larger clone's protein for this DNA, with a difference at residue 6 that likely arises from a read error; the protein given is the translation of the DNA. J is TRGJP2 and V is TRGV11. TRGV11 has ORF status, its function being uncertain. J was trimmed by 3 bases and V by 6 bases; bases with no gene match: 4. The CDR3 sequence is 14 residues long. The CDR3 DNA reads TGTGCCTGCTGGATTGGACGTAGTGATTGGATCAAGACGTTT. It translates to CACWIGRSDWIKTF.

This clone rates as large. The same CDR3 arises from other DNA sequences in this sample as well. The rearrangement joins TRGV4 to TRGJ1 or TRGJ2. Trimming cost V 0 bases and J 2 bases; bases outside gene matches: 13. CDR1 and CDR2 (germline): EGSTGY, YDSYTSSV. There are 17 residues in the CDR3. The CDR3 DNA reads as TGTGCCACCTGGGATGGGCCGATACCCACCCATTATTATAAGAAACTCTTT. Residues: CATWDGPIPTHYYKKLF.